This T cell receptor beta chain was sequenced in a study of T-cell memory formation after mild COVID-19. Overall study: Clusters of TCRs were largely donor specific. Study-level results: Contracting CD4+ clones lay largely in CM and EM, with CD8+ ones residing in EMRA. Within pre-infection memory, some responding clones were found, suggesting cross-reactive memory joined. From day 15 to 85, contracting clones were balanced between CD4 and CD8, whereas later expanders leaned toward CD4+.

A few counts support this clonotype. The antigen is unknown. TCRdb reprocessed the 5' RACE reads via MiXCR and lists one record per CDR3 protein. The data contain around 250,000 distinct CDR3 sequences, roughly 16% of them singletons. The CDR3 totals 14 residues. Trimming removed 1 base at V and 2 bases at J, with 7 bases between. In germline, CDR1 is KGHDR, CDR2 SFDVKD. The receptor was isolated from a man aged 18 to 29 who had mild COVID-19 (a few samples of this study predate the infection). Cell type and time point are not known. This sequence joins TRBV24-1 and TRBJ1-2, with D hard to call. What was sequenced was PBMCs or a T cell subset sorted from them (not recorded which). The CDR3 region is CATSDFQDNYGYTF. CDR3 coding DNA: TGTGCCACCAGTGATTTTCAAGACAACTATGGCTACACCTTC.